This TCR beta chain was observed in a study of T-cell reconstitution after alpha-beta-depleted transplantation in children. General study results and limits: Where some patients showed high TCRbeta diversity at day 60, it came from recipient T cells and thymic progenitors that had survived. Reportedly, roughly two months post-transplant, alpha-beta T cells arose from several hundred expanded graft clones. T-cell numbers and diversity, one year after transplant, stemmed largely from T cells that were newly produced.

The authors prepared the TCRbeta library with unique molecular identifiers. In TCRdb, the PCR reads were re-called with MiXCR into one record per CDR3 protein. The sample lists a few hundred thousand distinct CDR3 sequences, 43% occurring once. The CDR3 is 15 residues long. Germline V gene lookup returns CDR1 SGHNT and CDR2 YYREEE (reference sequence). Deletions cut 6 bases from V and 4 bases from J, with 18 bases between. With respect to this clonotype: Antigen unknown.

The receptor's source is a girl aged 2 to 10 with aplastic anemia, due to receive a stem cell transplant. The chain employs TRBV5-4 and TRBJ2-3; TRBD1 might be the D (5 bases). The starting material was PBMCs, obtained before TCRalphabeta/CD19-depleted stem cell transplant. This CDR3 is CASTPKQGLADTQYF. The CDR3 DNA follows: TGTGCCAGCACCCCAAAGCAGGGCTTAGCAGATACGCAGTATTTT.